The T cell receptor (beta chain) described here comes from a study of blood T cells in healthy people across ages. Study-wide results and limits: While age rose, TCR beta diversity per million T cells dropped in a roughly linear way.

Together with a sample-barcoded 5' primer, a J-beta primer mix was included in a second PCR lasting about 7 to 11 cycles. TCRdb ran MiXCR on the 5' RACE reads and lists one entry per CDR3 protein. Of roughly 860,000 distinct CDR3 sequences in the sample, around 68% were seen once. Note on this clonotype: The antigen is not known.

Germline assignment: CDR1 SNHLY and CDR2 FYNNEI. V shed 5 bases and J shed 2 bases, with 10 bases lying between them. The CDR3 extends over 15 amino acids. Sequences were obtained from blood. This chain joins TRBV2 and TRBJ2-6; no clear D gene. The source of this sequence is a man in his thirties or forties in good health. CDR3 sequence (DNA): TGTGCCAGCAGTTATGATTCCCCTGGGGCCAACGTCCTGACTTTC. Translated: CASSYDSPGANVLTF.